The clone carrying this TCR beta chain occurred many times. Its antigen is unknown. The CDR3 has 14 amino acids. The V gene's germline CDR1 is SGHRS and CDR2 YFSETQ. V was pared by 8 bases and J by 4 bases, with 15 bases between. The data derive from a study of neurological immune-mediated disorders. For sorted libraries, the input was 1 million CD4+ or CD8+ T cells. The method for making cDNA was 5'RACE, and it used 10-nucleotide random UMIs. Sequencing of 15-18 subjects in each run yielded over 190 million TCR-beta sequences. TCRdb independently ran MiXCR on the 5' RACE reads; one entry per CDR3 protein. The repertoire holds about 15,000 distinct CDR3 sequences, with about 3.6% as singletons. Study outcomes and limitations: Patients with HTLV-1-associated myelopathy showed the most TCR clonal expansion. Those with multiple sclerosis showed the least, falling below healthy controls.

The chain couples TRBV5-1 to TRBJ1-4, with D perhaps matching TRBD1 (5 bases). The receptor was isolated from a woman in her thirties or forties in good health. The sequencing input was CD8+ T cells from blood. CDR3 protein: CASQGGRINEKLFF. DNA of the CDR3: TGCGCCAGTCAGGGAGGACGGATTAATGAAAAACTGTTTTTT.